A single sample is the source of the 18 T cell receptor beta chains below, sequenced in a study of T-cell memory formation after mild COVID-19. One entry per CDR3 protein results from TCRdb running MiXCR on the 5' RACE reads. Here the sample spans 400,000 to 500,000 distinct CDR3 sequences, approximately 20% being singletons. The sequencing input was PBMCs or a T cell subset sorted from them (not recorded which). The receptor source for this set is an adult woman who had mild COVID-19 (a few samples of this study predate the infection). Cell type and time point are not known.

This clonotype was observed a few times. The V gene is TRBV20-1, the J gene TRBJ2-7; D is ambiguous. This CDR3 has 13 residues. The germline V gene encodes CDR1 DFQATT and CDR2 SNEGSKA (reference sequence). V was shortened by 3 bases and J by 4 bases, with 13 bases between the two germline ends. The CDR3 spells CSARHTNYYEQYF. For the CDR3, the DNA is TGCAGTGCTAGGCACACGAACTATTACGAGCAGTACTTC.

This clonotype was counted between two and nine times. The chain uses TRBV3-1 and TRBJ2-7; a possible D gene is TRBD1 (6 bases). The germline gives CDR1 LGHDT, CDR2 YNNKEL (reference sequence). This CDR3 has 14 amino acids. V was cut by 4 bases and J by 5 bases, with 15 bases left in between. The DNA of the CDR3 is TGTGCCAGCAGCCCAGGGGTAAACGGTGACGAGCAGTACTTC. It is translated as CASSPGVNGDEQYF.

There are many counts of this clonotype. The V and J genes are TRBV4-2 and TRBJ1-2; D is uncertain. Deletions cut 0 bases from V and 4 bases from J, with 6 bases between. Germline values: CDR1 LGHNA, CDR2 YNFKEQ. The CDR3 runs 13 residues. CDR3 DNA sequence: TGTGCCAGCAGCCAAGATCGGGCCTATGGCTACACCTTC. Protein: CASSQDRAYGYTF.

This clonotype turned up a few times. The CDR3 sequence is CASSDSRAGNEQFF. In DNA form, the CDR3 reads TGCGCCAGCAGTGACTCGAGGGCCGGGAATGAGCAGTTCTTC. The chain uses TRBV10-2 and TRBJ2-1, with a weak D call TRBD2 (5 bases). The CDR3 runs to 14 residues. Germline V gene sequence: CDR1 WSHSY, CDR2 SAAADI. V was cut by 3 bases and J by 7 bases, with 13 bases left in between.

This clonotype was detected only a few times. The chain joins TRBV6-6 to TRBJ2-3; D gene unclear. The CDR3 extends over 17 amino acids. Germline-derived CDR1 and CDR2 are MNHNY and SVGAGI (reference sequence). The V end lost 2 bases, the J end lost 1 base, and 16 bases lay between the germline ends. The CDR3 nucleotides are TGTGCCAGCAGTTACCCCAGTAGTTACTTGCGCACAGATACGCAGTATTTT. Amino acid sequence: CASSYPSSYLRTDTQYF.

The rearrangement joins TRBV12-3 or TRBV12-4 to TRBJ2-2, with TRBD2 matching over 8 bases. This CDR3 region has 16 residues. V lost 5 bases and J lost 6; bases outside the gene matches: 11. CDR3 in DNA: TGTGCCAGCAGTCCACTTAGCGGGAACGTCGCCGGGGAGCTGTTTTTT. Translated: CASSPLSGNVAGELFF.

There are many counts of this clonotype. As DNA, the CDR3 is TGCGCCAGCAGCTTTGGCAGGGGGACGGACGAGCAGTACTTC. Encoded protein: CASSFGRGTDEQYF. The chain combines TRBV5-1 with TRBJ2-7; the match to TRBD1 covers 7 bases. The germline CDR1 and CDR2 sequences are SGHRS and YFSETQ. The V and J ends lost 2 bases and 5 bases, in that order; junction bases with no gene match: 7. The CDR3 runs to 14 residues.

This clonotype was counted a few times. J is TRBJ2-2 and V is TRBV5-1; D is unresolved. The CDR3 runs 11 residues. The germline V gene has CDR1 SGHRS and CDR2 YFSETQ. As DNA, the CDR3 is TGCGAGACAAGTAGCCCCGGGGAGCTGTTTTTT. This encodes CETSSPGELFF.

This clonotype was counted between two and nine times. This chain connects TRBV4-1 to TRBJ2-3; TRBD1 matches 9 bases. V dropped 0 bases and J dropped 2; count of bases not matched to a gene: 12. Germline-derived CDR1 and CDR2 are MGHRA and YSYEKL. CDR3 size: 19 residues. CDR3: CASSQERQPGTGFTDTQYF. The CDR3 coding sequence is TGCGCCAGCAGCCAAGAAAGGCAGCCCGGGACAGGGTTCACAGATACGCAGTATTTT.

In this sample, this clonotype turned up a few times. The chain's CDR3 is CASSLGSDATDTQYF. CDR3 coding DNA: TGCGCCAGCAGCTTGGGATCGGACGCCACAGATACGCAGTATTTT. This chain joins TRBV5-1 and TRBJ2-3; D remains ambiguous. Trimming stripped 0 bases from V and 2 bases from J, with 10 bases between. Germline V gene sequence: CDR1 SGHRS, CDR2 YFSETQ. CDR3 length: 15 amino acids. The variable domain in full, completed from reference TRBV5-1 and TRBJ2-3, reads KAGVTQTPRYLIKTRGQQVTLSCSPISGHRSVSWYQQTPGQGLQFLFEYFSETQRNKGNFPGRFSGRQFSNSRSEMNVSTLELGDSALYLCASSLGSDATDTQYFGPGTRLTVL.

The DNA of the CDR3 is TGTGCCACCAGTGATCGAAACAGGGGACAGCAGTACTTC. Amino acid sequence: CATSDRNRGQQYF. This chain joins TRBV24-1 and TRBJ2-7; 7 bases fit TRBD1. The CDR3 consists of 13 residues. J gave up 8 bases and V 3 bases, and 6 bases lay outside the gene matches. CDR1 is KGHDR and CDR2 is SFDVKD in the germline V gene.

This chain uses TRBV20-1 with TRBJ2-7, with 7 bases aligning to TRBD2. Per the germline V gene, CDR1 is DFQATT and CDR2 is SNEGSKA (reference sequence). The CDR3 extends over 14 amino acids. Trimming at V came to 7 bases and at J to 1 base, leaving 10 bases not matched to a gene. CDR3 sequence: CSVSPGGGSYEQYF. CDR3 bases: TGCAGTGTCTCTCCGGGGGGTGGATCCTACGAGCAGTACTTC.

CDR3 in DNA: TGTGCCAGCAGCTTTGCCAGTAGGACTTCGTTATCCTCTGGAAACACCATATATTTT. The encoded protein is CASSFASRTSLSSGNTIYF. This chain uses TRBV7-8 with TRBJ1-3; D ambiguous. Germline lookup yields CDR1 SGHVS and CDR2 FQNEAQ. Trimming cost V 3 bases and J 0 bases, with 21 bases left between them. This CDR3 contains 19 residues. The whole variable domain, remainder taken from reference TRBV7-8 and TRBJ1-3, is GAGVSQSPRYKVAKRGQDVALRCDPISGHVSLFWYQQALGQGPEFLTYFQNEAQLDKSGLPSDRFFAERPEGSVSTLKIQRTQQEDSAVYLCASSFASRTSLSSGNTIYFGEGSWLTVV.

The DNA of the CDR3 is TGTGCCAGCAGCCAAAGGTTCGGGGGCGGCTACGAGCAGTACTTC. This encodes CASSQRFGGGYEQYF. This chain links TRBV3-1 with TRBJ2-7; either TRBD1 or TRBD2 may supply D (6 bases each). Germline loops: CDR1 LGHDT, CDR2 YNNKEL (reference sequence). Trimming took off 2 bases at V and 3 bases at J, with 14 bases between the two ends. The CDR3 loop spans 15 amino acids.

This clonotype turned up a few times. The chain uses TRBV4-2 and TRBJ2-3, with D perhaps being TRBD1 or TRBD2 (5 bases each). The CDR3 contains 15 residues. Germline V CDR1 and CDR2: LGHNA, YNFKEQ. The V and J ends lost 1 base and 4 bases respectively, with 12 bases between them. Here the CDR3 reads CASSQGGTLADTQYF. The CDR3 DNA sequence: TGTGCCAGCAGCCAAGGAGGGACCCTCGCAGATACGCAGTATTTT.

The chain recombines TRBV7-2 with TRBJ1-1; perhaps TRBD1 as D (5 bases). The germline V gene encodes CDR1 SGHTA and CDR2 FQGNSA. CDR3 length equals 13 residues. Trimming pared 1 base from V and 10 bases from J, leaving 13 bases between. For the CDR3, the DNA is TGTGCCAGCAGCTTAGGCCGGGGGAGCGGAGCTTTCTTT. This encodes CASSLGRGSGAFF.

This clonotype appeared a few times. The genes are TRBV5-6 and TRBJ2-3; 8 bases are a match to TRBD1. CDR1 is SGHDT and CDR2 is YYEEEE in the germline V gene. With 0 bases clipped from V and 4 bases from J, the junction kept 7 bases outside the gene matches. This CDR3 spans 16 amino acids. The CDR3 region is CASSLALDRGPDTQYF. CDR3 coding DNA: TGTGCCAGCAGCTTGGCGCTCGACAGGGGCCCAGATACGCAGTATTTT.

This clonotype was detected only a few times. The chain has TRBV12-3 or TRBV12-4 and TRBJ2-7, with TRBD1 matching 12 bases. CDR3 size: 16 residues. V lost 6 bases, J lost 2 bases, and 8 bases stayed unmatched. The CDR3 loop is CASRHRGQGAAYEQYF. DNA for the CDR3: TGTGCCAGCAGGCACCGGGGACAGGGGGCAGCCTACGAGCAGTACTTC.